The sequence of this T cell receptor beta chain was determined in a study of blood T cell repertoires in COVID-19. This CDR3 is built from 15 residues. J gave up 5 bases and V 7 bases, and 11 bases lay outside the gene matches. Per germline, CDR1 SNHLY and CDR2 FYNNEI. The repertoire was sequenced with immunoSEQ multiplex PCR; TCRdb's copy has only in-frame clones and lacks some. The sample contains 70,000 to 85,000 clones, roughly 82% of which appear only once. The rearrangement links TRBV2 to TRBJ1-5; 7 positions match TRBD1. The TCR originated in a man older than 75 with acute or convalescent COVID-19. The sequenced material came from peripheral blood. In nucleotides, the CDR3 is TGTGCCAGCACCAAGACCGGGACAGATTATCAGCCCCAGCATTTT. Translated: CASTKTGTDYQPQHF.